This TCR beta chain was obtained from a study of T cells in Graves' hyperthyroidism and ophthalmopathy. Regarding the study as a whole: Model predictions of ophthalmopathy came a median roughly 6.4 months before onset. Also found in blood were most expanded thyroid clonotypes above 0.001.

Predating any ophthalmopathy symptoms, the blood sample was taken at first hyperthyroidism diagnosis. Germline CDR1 is MGHDK and CDR2 is SYGVNS. CDR3 length: 17 residues. Trimming stripped 2 bases from V and 5 bases from J, with 19 bases between. RNA transcripts were the template for amplifying TCR beta CDR3 regions. Researchers ran a first-round RT-PCR on the TCR CDR3 using the HTBI primer set. TCRdb reanalysed the multiplex PCR reads using MiXCR and keeps one entry per CDR3 protein. The sample records fewer than 400,000 distinct CDR3 sequences, around 16% being singletons. The sample holds a few counts of this clonotype. Its antigen remains unknown.

The genes are TRBV25-1 and TRBJ2-1; TRBD2 might be the D (5 bases). This receptor was identified in a woman aged 18 to 35 with Graves' hyperthyroidism that later progressed to Graves' ophthalmopathy. Sequenced sample: blood. CDR3 coding DNA: TGTGCCAGCAGTGAAAAAGGGAGCCCTGGAGCACACAATGAGCAGTTCTTC. It translates to CASSEKGSPGAHNEQFF.